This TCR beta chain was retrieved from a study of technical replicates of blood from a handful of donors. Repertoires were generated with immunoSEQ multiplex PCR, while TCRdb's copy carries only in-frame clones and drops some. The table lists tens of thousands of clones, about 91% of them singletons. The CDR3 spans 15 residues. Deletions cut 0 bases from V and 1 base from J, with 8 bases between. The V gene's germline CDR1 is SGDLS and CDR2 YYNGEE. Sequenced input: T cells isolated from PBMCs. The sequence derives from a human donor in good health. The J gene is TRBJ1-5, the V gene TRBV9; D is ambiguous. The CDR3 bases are TGTGCCAGCAGCGTAGATGAGTCCAGCAATCAGCCCCAGCATTTT. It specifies CASSVDESSNQPQHF. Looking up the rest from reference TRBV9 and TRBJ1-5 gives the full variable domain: DSGVTQTPKHLITATGQRVTLRCSPRSGDLSVYWYQQSLDQGLQFLIQYYNGEERAKGNILERFSAQQFPDLHSELNLSSLELGDSALYFCASSVDESSNQPQHFGDGTRLSIL.